One TCR beta chain is described in this entry. This record comes from a study of blood T cell repertoires in COVID-19. Whole-study context: Researchers got acute and convalescent COVID-19 samples from the United States, Italy and Spain. T cells, B-cell-depleted T cells, or PBMCs provided the cDNA or gDNA that served as material.

Authors' processing steps: Quantification of nucleated cells was approximated via reference gene primer amplification. Method: immunoSEQ multiplex PCR; TCRdb's copy keeps in-frame clones and lacks some. V, J and clone size are taken as reported in that table, and D and trimming were inferred from the DNA itself. The table records more than 95,000 clones, roughly 84% of them present only once. The junction had 4 bases not matched to a gene; V was cut back by 2 bases and J by 8 bases. The CDR3 consists of 13 residues. Looked up from germline, CDR1 is MNHNS and CDR2 is SASEGT. The material sequenced was peripheral blood. The TCR comes from a woman aged 80 or older with acute or convalescent COVID-19. The chain employs TRBV6-1 and TRBJ1-2, with TRBD1 identical over 8 bases. CDR3 loop: CASSEPGGGGYTF. CDR3 nucleotides: TGTGCCAGCAGTGAACCAGGGGGCGGGGGCTACACCTTC.